These T cell receptor beta chains were read from a single sample in a study of PD-1 blockade in mismatch repair-deficient tumors. Clones were sequenced by immunoSEQ multiplex PCR, and TCRdb holds only the in-frame ones, with some missing. The top ten hold 3.3% of the sample, which has tens of thousands of clones, around 80% seen once. Sequencing was performed on peripheral blood, taken 4 weeks after starting pembrolizumab. The receptors were sampled from an adult with mismatch repair-deficient cancer. Each CDR3 is given with its conserved first and last residue. A D gene is named only where the DNA matches it firmly. Expanded clones are given a class, and other clones once, few, many or no size at all.

size: few; V: TRBV9; J: TRBJ2-2; D: TRBD2; length: 15; DNA: TGTGCCAGCAGCGTCAGCGGGATAAGCGCCGGGGAGCTGTTTTTT; CDR3: CASSVSGISAGELFF
size: once; V: TRBV29-1; J: TRBJ2-7; D: TRBD2; length: 13; DNA: TGCAGCGTACGGACTAGCGGACATCCCACGCAGTACTTC; CDR3: CSVRTSGHPTQYF
size: once; V: TRBV7-6; J: TRBJ2-2; D: TRBD2; length: 15; DNA: TGTGCCAGCAGCCCCTTAGCGGGGTCGGGCGGGGAGCTGTTTTTT; CDR3: CASSPLAGSGGELFF
size: NA; V: TRBV2; J: TRBJ2-3; D: NA; length: 14; DNA: TGTGCCAGCAGTGAAAGAATTTCGACAGATACGCAGTATTTT; CDR3: CASSERISTDTQYF
size: NA; V: TRBV12-5; J: TRBJ2-5; D: NA; length: 11; DNA: TGTGCTAGTGGTTCCACCGGGCCCCAGTACTTC; CDR3: CASGSTGPQYF
size: few; V: TRBV27; J: TRBJ1-1; D: TRBD1; length: 16; DNA: TGTGCCAGCAGTTTATCGACAGGGGGCCTGAACACTGAAGCTTTCTTT; CDR3: CASSLSTGGLNTEAFF
size: many; V: TRBV5-5; J: TRBJ2-7; D: NA; length: 15; DNA: TGTGCCAGCAGCTTTCGGACGGGGGACTCCTACGAGCAGTACTTC; CDR3: CASSFRTGDSYEQYF
size: few; V: TRBV4-1; J: TRBJ1-5; D: NA; length: 14; DNA: TGCGCCAGCAGCCAGGGGCCGAGCAATCAGCCCCAGCATTTT; CDR3: CASSQGPSNQPQHF
size: NA; V: TRBV10-3; J: TRBJ1-3; D: TRBD1; length: 19; DNA: TGTGCCATCAGTGAAAGATGGACAGGGGCCCAAAGCTCTGGAAACACCATATATTTT; CDR3: CAISERWTGAQSSGNTIYF
size: NA; V: TRBV19; J: TRBJ1-1; D: TRBD1; length: 16; DNA: TGTGCCAGTAGTACTCCTCCCGGACAGGTGAACACTGAAGCTTTCTTT; CDR3: CASSTPPGQVNTEAFF